This T cell receptor beta chain was obtained from a study of identical twins. As to this clonotype: Its target is not known.

With 4 bases removed from V and 4 bases from J, the gap between germline ends came to 15 bases. Germline V gives CDR1 LNHDA, CDR2 SQIVND (reference sequence). The CDR3 totals 15 residues. Notes on the study in general: Among out-of-frame alpha sequences shared by twins, low generation probability occurred in excess. Memory repertoires lacked the insertion deficit that abundant cord blood beta clonotypes showed. Not following the same donors, the study drew its conclusions from cross-sectional statistical analysis.

One entry per CDR3 protein, called by TCRdb with MiXCR from the 5' RACE reads. The table shows about 300,000 distinct CDR3 sequences, with more than 9% occurring only once. This same sample was also taken into another study, of yellow fever vaccine responses in identical twins.

This clonotype was sampled from a woman between 18 and 29 years old in good health. J is TRBJ2-3 and V is TRBV19; D is undetermined. The material sequenced was CD8+ T cells sorted from blood. In DNA form, the CDR3 reads TGTGCCAGTAGTACGATTGTTACGGCGGCAGATACGCAGTATTTT. As protein: CASSTIVTAADTQYF.